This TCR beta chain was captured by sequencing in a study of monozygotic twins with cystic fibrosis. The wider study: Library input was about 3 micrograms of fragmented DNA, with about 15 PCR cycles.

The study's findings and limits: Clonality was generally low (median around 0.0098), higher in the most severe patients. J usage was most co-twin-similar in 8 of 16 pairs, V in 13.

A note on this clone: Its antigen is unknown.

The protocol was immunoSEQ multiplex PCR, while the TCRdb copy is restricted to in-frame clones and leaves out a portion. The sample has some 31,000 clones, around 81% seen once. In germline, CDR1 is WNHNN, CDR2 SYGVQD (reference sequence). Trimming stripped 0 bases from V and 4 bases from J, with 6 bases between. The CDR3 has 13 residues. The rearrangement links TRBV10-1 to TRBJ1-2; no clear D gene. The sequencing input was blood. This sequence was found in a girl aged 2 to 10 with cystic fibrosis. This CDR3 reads CASSESRGYGYTF. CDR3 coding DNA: TGCGCCAGCAGTGAGTCGCGAGGCTATGGCTACACCTTC.